These 17 T cell receptor beta chains were sequenced from one sample in a study of CD8 T cells in ankylosing spondylitis. TCRdb analysed the 5' RACE reads with MiXCR anew, one entry per CDR3 protein. Among just over 150,000 distinct CDR3 sequences listed, about 16% were seen once. The sequencing sample was made of blood, either unsorted or a sorted T cell fraction (not recorded which). These receptors originate from a male donor with ankylosing spondylitis or in good health (not recorded which).

The chain carries TRBV28 and TRBJ1-2; perhaps TRBD1 as D (6 bases). Per germline, CDR1 MDHEN and CDR2 SYDVKM. This CDR3 comprises 14 residues. V lost 4 bases and J 2 bases, leaving 11 bases between the germline ends. CDR3 amino acids: CASSSGAGNYGYTF. CDR3 DNA: TGTGCCAGCAGTTCAGGGGCTGGAAACTATGGCTACACCTTC.

This clonotype was picked up many times. The chain links TRBV5-6 to TRBJ2-2; D call uncertain. The CDR3 has 16 residues. V lost 0 bases, J lost 0 bases, and 9 bases lay in between. Germline values: CDR1 SGHDT, CDR2 YYEEEE. The DNA for the CDR3 is TGTGCCAGCAGCTTGGGTCCTAACACGAACACCGGGGAGCTGTTTTTT. This translates into CASSLGPNTNTGELFF.

The sample holds many counts of this clonotype. The rearrangement joins TRBV14 to TRBJ1-1, with D maybe TRBD1 (5 bases). The CDR3 spans 13 residues. The germline CDR1 and CDR2 sequences are SGHDN and FVKESK. The ends were cut back, 4 bases at V and 1 base at J, with 7 bases in the middle. CDR3 sequence reads: CASSLGTNTEAFF. The CDR3 DNA reads as TGTGCCAGCAGCCTCGGGACGAACACTGAAGCTTTCTTT. Full variable domain (remainder filled in from reference TRBV14 and TRBJ1-1): EAGVTQFPSHSVIEKGQTVTLRCDPISGHDNLYWYRRVMGKEIKFLLHFVKESKQDESGMPNNRFLAERTGGTYSTLKVQPAELEDSGVYFCASSLGTNTEAFFGQGTRLTVV.

This clonotype was observed a handful of times. The chain joins TRBV18 to TRBJ1-1; the D is unclear. Trimming stripped 2 bases from V and 2 bases from J, with 9 bases between. The CDR3 extends over 14 amino acids. Germline CDR1 and CDR2: KGHSH and LQKENI. CDR3 protein: CASSPIGGNTEAFF. The CDR3 DNA reads TGTGCCAGCTCACCAATCGGAGGAAACACTGAAGCTTTCTTT.

This clonotype appeared many times. The chain links TRBV5-5 to TRBJ1-5, with TRBD1 matching over 9 bases. CDR1 is SGHKS and CDR2 is YYEKEE in the germline V gene (reference sequence). Unmatched junction bases numbered 4, after V lost 4 bases and J lost 2 bases. There are 15 residues in the CDR3. The DNA for the CDR3 is TGTGCCAGCAGCCTAACAGGGGGCGGCAATCAGCCCCAGCATTTT. This codes for CASSLTGGGNQPQHF.

This clonotype was recorded many times. V gene TRBV5-1 combines with J gene TRBJ2-7, with D hard to call. Germline V lookup: CDR1 SGHRS, CDR2 YFSETQ. The V end lost 0 bases, the J end lost 2 bases, and 9 bases lay between the germline ends. The length of the CDR3 is 14 residues. Here the CDR3 DNA reads TGCGCCAGCAGCTTGGACGGATACCCCTACGAGCAGTACTTC. Its protein is CASSLDGYPYEQYF.

This clonotype was picked up a small number of times. J is TRBJ2-5 and V is TRBV7-8; D remains ambiguous. Germline assignment: CDR1 SGHVS and CDR2 FQNEAQ. The ends were cut back, 4 bases at V and 4 bases at J, with 19 bases in the middle. The CDR3 is 16 residues long. CDR3 loop: CASSSLRSLTGETQYF. CDR3 in DNA: TGTGCCAGCAGCTCGCTAAGGAGCCTAACTGGAGAGACCCAGTACTTC.

This clonotype was found a few times. This sequence joins TRBV28 and TRBJ2-5; D is uncertain. CDR1 and CDR2 (germline): MDHEN, SYDVKM. The CDR3 extends over 11 amino acids. This CDR3 reads CATTSAGTQYF. CDR3 in DNA: TGTGCGACCACGTCCGCAGGGACCCAGTACTTC.

Ten or more counts support this clonotype. The CDR3 DNA is TGTGCCAGCAGAATTCTCGGGGGCGAGCAGCCCCAGCATTTT. Translated, it gives CASRILGGEQPQHF. This chain connects TRBV12-3 or TRBV12-4 to TRBJ1-5; possibly TRBD1 for D (6 bases). The CDR3 is made up of 14 amino acids. V lost 6 bases and J lost 7, with 16 bases in between.

This clonotype showed up many times. The V and J genes are TRBV5-1 and TRBJ1-1; D gene unclear. V was shortened by 0 bases and J by 1 base, with 16 bases between the two germline ends. CDR1 is SGHRS and CDR2 is YFSETQ in the germline V gene. This CDR3 has 17 residues. The CDR3 DNA reads as TGCGCCAGCAGCTTGGGAGGAAATGGCCAGGCGAACACTGAAGCTTTCTTT. It encodes CASSLGGNGQANTEAFF.

This clonotype was observed a handful of times. The J gene is TRBJ2-1, the V gene TRBV2; 13 nucleotides match TRBD2. V shed 6 bases and J 6 bases; nucleotides not matched to a gene: 5. The CDR3 has 15 amino acids. CDR1 and CDR2 from the germline V gene are SNHLY and FYNNEI. The CDR3 sequence: CASRGTSGNSNEQFF. The CDR3 DNA follows: TGTGCCAGCAGGGGGACTAGCGGGAATTCCAATGAGCAGTTCTTC.

This clonotype was detected many times. This chain uses TRBV20-1 with TRBJ2-1; D is ambiguous. Germline CDR1 reads DFQATT; CDR2 reads SNEGSKA (reference sequence). The length of the CDR3 is 10 residues. This chain's CDR3 is CSRQHNEQFF. The CDR3, as DNA: TGCTCGCGCCAGCACAATGAGCAGTTCTTC.

This clonotype was observed at least ten times. This chain connects TRBV20-1 to TRBJ1-1; D call uncertain. The CDR3 is 15 amino acids. Per germline, CDR1 DFQATT and CDR2 SNEGSKA (reference sequence). Trimming took 5 bases from V and 0 from J, leaving 16 bases between them. The DNA for the CDR3 is TGCAGTGCTTCCAATGGGAGGGAACTGAACACTGAAGCTTTCTTT. Amino acids: CSASNGRELNTEAFF.

This clonotype was found many times. The V call is TRBV5-1, the J call TRBJ2-3, with D uncertain. V was pared by 4 bases and J by 2 bases, with 11 bases between. The CDR3 runs 14 residues. CDR1 and CDR2 (germline): SGHRS, YFSETQ. This CDR3 reads CASSLVGNTDTQYF. The CDR3 DNA reads TGCGCCAGCAGCCTAGTTGGAAACACAGATACGCAGTATTTT.

The rearrangement joins TRBV5-1 to TRBJ2-7; TRBD1 agrees at 8 bases. This CDR3 has 15 residues. The trim removed 4 bases at V and 2 bases at J, leaving 8 bases unmatched. The germline V gene encodes CDR1 SGHRS and CDR2 YFSETQ. The CDR3 nucleotides are TGCGCCAGCAGCACTGAGACAGGGGCACCCTACGAGCAGTACTTC. Its translation: CASSTETGAPYEQYF. Drawing the rest from reference TRBV5-1 and TRBJ2-7, the complete variable domain is KAGVTQTPRYLIKTRGQQVTLSCSPISGHRSVSWYQQTPGQGLQFLFEYFSETQRNKGNFPGRFSGRQFSNSRSEMNVSTLELGDSALYLCASSTETGAPYEQYFGPGTRLTVT.

The CDR3 sequence is CSARYPWGHYGYTF. Written as DNA, the CDR3 is TGCAGTGCTAGATACCCTTGGGGTCACTATGGCTACACCTTC. J is TRBJ1-2 and V is TRBV20-1; D gene uncertain. The ends were cut back, 2 bases at V and 3 bases at J, with 13 bases in the middle. CDR1 is DFQATT and CDR2 is SNEGSKA in the germline V gene (reference sequence). CDR3 length: 14 amino acids.

This clonotype was seen at least ten times. The chain couples TRBV27 to TRBJ1-6; no definite D call. V shed 6 bases and J shed 10 bases, with 19 bases lying between them. CDR1 is MNHEY and CDR2 is SMNVEV in the germline V gene (reference sequence). The CDR3 loop spans 15 amino acids. CDR3 DNA: TGTGCCAGCAGCCCTAATACATCCGGAGGGTCACCCCTCCACTTT. Its translation is CASSPNTSGGSPLHF.